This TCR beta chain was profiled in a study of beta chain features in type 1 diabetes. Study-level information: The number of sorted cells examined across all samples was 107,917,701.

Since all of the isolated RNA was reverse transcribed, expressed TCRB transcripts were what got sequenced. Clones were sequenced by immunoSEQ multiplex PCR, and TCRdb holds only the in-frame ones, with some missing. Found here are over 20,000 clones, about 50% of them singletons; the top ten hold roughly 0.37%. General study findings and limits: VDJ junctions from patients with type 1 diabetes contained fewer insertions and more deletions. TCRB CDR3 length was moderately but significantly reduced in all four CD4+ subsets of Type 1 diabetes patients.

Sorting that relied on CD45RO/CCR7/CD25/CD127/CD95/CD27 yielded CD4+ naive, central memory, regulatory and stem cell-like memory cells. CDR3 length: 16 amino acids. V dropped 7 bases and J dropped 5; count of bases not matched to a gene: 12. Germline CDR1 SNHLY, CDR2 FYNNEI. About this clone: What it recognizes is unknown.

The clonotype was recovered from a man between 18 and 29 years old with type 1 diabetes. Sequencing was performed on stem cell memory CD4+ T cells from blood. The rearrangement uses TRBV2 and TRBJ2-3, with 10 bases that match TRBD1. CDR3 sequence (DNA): TGTGCCAGCACCTCAGGGACAGGGGCGAGGGGAGATACGCAGTATTTT. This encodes CASTSGTGARGDTQYF.